The sequence of this T cell receptor (beta chain) was determined in a study of cytomegalovirus exposure and HLA in healthy donors. The PCR had 60 Vbeta and 13 Jbeta primers. Produced via immunoSEQ multiplex PCR; TCRdb's table is partial and in-frame only. The sample includes some 180,000 clones, 60% to 85% of them seen just once. Findings and limits, study-wide: The productive fraction for most TCR beta V segments was about 90% or about 30% in an earlier analysis.

This clone was seen only once. The antigen is unknown. Germline V gene data show CDR1 as SQVTM and CDR2 as ANQGSEA. V was pared by 6 bases and J by 1 base, with 7 bases between. The CDR3 has 12 amino acids. V is TRBV29-1 and J is TRBJ2-1, with a weak D call TRBD2 (5 bases). What was sequenced was PBMCs. This clonotype was sampled from a man between 18 and 29 years old in good health and CMV-seronegative. The CDR3 spells CSVRGSYNEQFF. CDR3 DNA sequence: TGCAGCGTGAGAGGGTCCTACAATGAGCAGTTCTTC.